This T cell receptor beta chain stems from a study of cytomegalovirus exposure and HLA in healthy donors. Vbeta (60) and Jbeta (13) primers were used in the PCR. Profiling relied on immunoSEQ multiplex PCR, and the TCRdb table lists in-frame clones only, not all of them. The sample includes under 200,000 clones, 65% to 85% of them seen just once. The CDR3 extends over 14 amino acids. V was pared by 4 bases and J by 4 bases, with 11 bases between. Looked up from germline, CDR1 is LGHNT and CDR2 is FRNRAP. Sequencing was carried out using PBMCs. The chain couples TRBV12-5 to TRBJ2-1, with D perhaps matching TRBD2 (6 bases). This receptor was identified in a woman between 45 and 65 years old in good health and CMV-seropositive. The CDR3 bases are TGTGCTAGTGGTTCGGGACTCACTTACAATGAGCAGTTCTTC. Translating it yields CASGSGLTYNEQFF.